These 23 T cell receptor beta chains were all obtained from the same sample, sequenced in a study of blood T cells in healthy people across ages. PCR was performed a second time for roughly 6 to 12 cycles using a sample-barcoded 5' primer and a J-beta primer mix. TCRdb fed the 5' RACE reads into MiXCR, producing one record per CDR3 protein. The sample holds approximately 1.5 million distinct CDR3 sequences, around 40% seen once. Sample: blood. All receptors derive from a woman between 18 and 29 years old in good health.

J is TRBJ2-2 and V is TRBV10-3; 11 positions agree with TRBD2. This CDR3 spans 15 amino acids. Germline assignment: CDR1 ENHRY and CDR2 SYGVKD. With 6 bases clipped from V and 6 bases from J, the junction kept 6 bases outside the gene matches. The CDR3 DNA follows: TGTGCCATCAGACCCACTAGCGGGAGCGCCGGGGAGCTGTTTTTT. Its protein product is CAIRPTSGSAGELFF.

This rearrangement joins TRBV6-6 to TRBJ2-1, with 7 bases lining up with TRBD1. Germline V gives CDR1 MNHNY, CDR2 SVGAGI (reference sequence). The CDR3 runs to 13 residues. With V trimmed by 6 bases and J by 11 bases, 10 bases remained unmatched. The CDR3 DNA is TGTGCCAGCAGACTAGTCTGGGACAGCCAGCAGTTCTTC. Its translation is CASRLVWDSQQFF.

The chain recombines TRBV12-3 or TRBV12-4 with TRBJ1-4, with no clear D. The CDR3 has 16 amino acids. Deletions cut 3 bases from V and 7 bases from J, with 18 bases between. DNA of the CDR3: TGTGCCAGCAGTTTTTCGACCGGACGGCGGATTGAAAAACTGTTTTTT. It specifies CASSFSTGRRIEKLFF.

The gene calls are TRBV29-1 and TRBJ2-3; no clear D. V lost 8 bases and J 2 bases, leaving 5 bases between the germline ends. The CDR3 runs 10 residues. Germline V gene sequence: CDR1 SQVTM, CDR2 ANQGSEA. The chain's CDR3 is CSSDTDTQYF. The DNA for the CDR3 is TGCAGCTCTGACACAGATACGCAGTATTTT.

The sample holds a few counts of this clonotype. This chain connects TRBV7-9 to TRBJ2-4; D is uncertain. From germline, CDR1 is SEHNR and CDR2 FQNEAQ (reference sequence). This CDR3 has 16 amino acids. Trimming took off 4 bases at V and 0 bases at J, with 13 bases between the two ends. The CDR3 DNA reads as TGTGCCAGCAGCTCCCCCGGCAGTTTAGCCAAAAACATTCAGTACTTC. Translation gives CASSSPGSLAKNIQYF.

In regard to this clonotype: A read error may produce the germline difference seen at one junction end. The DNA for the CDR3 is TGTACCAGCAGTAGCCCCGGGACAGGTACCAACGAGCAGTACTTC. As protein: CTSSSPGTGTNEQYF. The rearrangement links TRBV27 to TRBJ2-7; 8 positions match TRBD1. The CDR3 has 15 amino acids. Germline V gene lookup returns CDR1 MNHEY and CDR2 SMNVEV (reference sequence).

This clonotype was observed a handful of times. CDR3 sequence (DNA): TGCAGTGCTAGAGAACATCTAGCGGGGTCCGGGGAGCTGTTTTTT. Its protein product is CSAREHLAGSGELFF. This chain links TRBV20-1 with TRBJ2-2, with 9 bases matching TRBD2. The trim removed 0 bases at V and 6 bases at J, leaving 5 bases unmatched. Germline loops: CDR1 DFQATT, CDR2 SNEGSKA (reference sequence). This CDR3 is 15 amino acids long.

This clonotype was observed a few times. The chain employs TRBV11-3 and TRBJ2-5, with 13 positions matching TRBD2. With the DNA end fitting TRBJ2-7 better, the J assignment may be wrong. The CDR3 consists of 15 residues. Germline V gene data show CDR1 as SGHNT and CDR2 as YENEEA. The CDR3 region has the DNA TGTGCCAGCAGCCTGACTAGCGGGAGGATCTACGAGCAGTACTTC. This sequence encodes CASSLTSGRIYEQYF.

V is TRBV27 and J is TRBJ2-3; TRBD2 matches at 8 bases. The CDR3 extends over 14 amino acids. Germline CDR1 MNHEY, CDR2 SMNVEV (reference sequence). V gave up 3 bases and J gave up 5 bases; unmatched junction bases: 4. CDR3 loop: CASSLLLAGDTQYF. The DNA for the CDR3 is TGTGCCAGCAGTTTGTTGCTAGCGGGAGATACGCAGTATTTT.

This clonotype has just one count. V gene TRBV18 combines with J gene TRBJ2-1; D may be TRBD1 or TRBD2 (5 bases each). Trimming removed 1 base at V and 15 bases at J, with 13 bases between. This CDR3 has 12 residues. CDR1 is KGHSH and CDR2 is LQKENI in the germline V gene. The CDR3 is CASSPQGERGFF. The CDR3 nucleotides read TGTGCCAGCTCACCACAGGGAGAGAGGGGGTTCTTC.

This clonotype was observed a handful of times. The chain uses TRBV27 and TRBJ2-3; possibly TRBD2 for D (5 bases). CDR1 is MNHEY, CDR2 SMNVEV, per germline (reference sequence). Trimming removed 7 bases from V and 3 bases from J, with 17 bases in between. This CDR3 is 15 amino acids long. The CDR3 nucleotides read TGTGCCAGCACGCGTGAGGGCCGGGTTACAGATACGCAGTATTTT. This encodes CASTREGRVTDTQYF.

The chain couples TRBV4-1 to TRBJ1-1; D may be TRBD1 (6 bases). Trimming shortened V by 4 bases and J by 1 base, and 13 bases separated the two germline ends. The CDR3 is made up of 15 amino acids. Germline-derived CDR1 and CDR2 are MGHRA and YSYEKL. The CDR3 sequence is CASSPLFRGNTEAFF. CDR3 DNA sequence: TGCGCCAGCAGCCCACTATTCAGGGGGAACACTGAAGCTTTCTTT.

This clonotype was counted once. This chain connects TRBV5-1 to TRBJ1-6, with TRBD1 matching 8 bases. Germline CDR1 SGHRS, CDR2 YFSETQ. V was clipped by 4 bases and J by 5 bases; unmatched bases: 5. The CDR3 is 15 residues long. The CDR3 region has the DNA TGCGCCAGCAGCACGGACAGGGTGGATAATTCACCCCTCCACTTT. It is translated as CASSTDRVDNSPLHF.

This chain uses TRBV20-1 with TRBJ1-2, with D perhaps matching TRBD1 (6 bases). Trimming removed 1 base from V and 5 bases from J, with 20 bases in between. Germline V gene sequence: CDR1 DFQATT, CDR2 SNEGSKA (reference sequence). This CDR3 is 16 amino acids long. In nucleotides, the CDR3 is TGCAGTGCTAGAGTAGGGGGGGCGATTCTCGAGTATGGCTACACCTTC. As protein: CSARVGGAILEYGYTF.

V is TRBV6-1 and J is TRBJ2-3, with 12 bases lining up with TRBD2. The CDR3 length is 15 residues. CDR1 and CDR2 from the germline V gene are MNHNS and SASEGT. V lost 7 bases and J lost 4; bases outside the gene matches: 6. CDR3: CASTPTSGGPDTQYF. The CDR3 DNA is TGTGCCAGCACACCGACTAGCGGGGGTCCAGATACGCAGTATTTT.

This clonotype was found a few times. The V and J genes are TRBV20-1 and TRBJ2-7; TRBD2 might be the D (5 bases). Germline V gene lookup returns CDR1 DFQATT and CDR2 SNEGSKA (reference sequence). Between the trimmed V and J ends, which lost 3 bases and 2 bases, there was a span of 17 bases. This CDR3 is 15 amino acids long. In DNA form, the CDR3 reads TGCAGTGCTAGTGACGGTTCGCGGGCAACCTACGAGCAGTACTTC. Its translation is CSASDGSRATYEQYF.

This rearrangement joins TRBV10-3 to TRBJ1-1, with D perhaps TRBD1 (5 bases). V lost 2 bases and J lost 8, with 24 bases in between. The CDR3 extends over 17 amino acids. Germline CDR1 reads ENHRY; CDR2 reads SYGVKD. For the CDR3, the DNA is TGTGCCATCAGTGAGACACCCGGTGGACAAGCTCGGGGGGAAGCTTTCTTT. The encoded protein is CAISETPGGQARGEAFF.

The chain carries TRBV11-2 and TRBJ2-4; 7 bases match TRBD1. The J call could be wrong; TRBJ2-7 is a better fit for the DNA end. The V gene's germline CDR1 is SGHAT and CDR2 FQNNGV. The CDR3 has 15 amino acids. CDR3 coding DNA: TGTGCCAGCAGTCTCCGGACAGGCTTAACCTACGAGCAGTACTTC. It codes for CASSLRTGLTYEQYF.

The rearrangement uses TRBV9 and TRBJ1-1; D not resolved. The V end lost 3 bases, the J end lost 3 bases, and 9 bases lay between the germline ends. From germline, CDR1 is SGDLS and CDR2 YYNGEE. This CDR3 comprises 13 residues. The CDR3 sequence is CASSGWDYTEAFF. Written as DNA, the CDR3 is TGTGCCAGCAGCGGATGGGATTACACTGAAGCTTTCTTT.

The chain joins TRBV12-5 to TRBJ2-4, with 8 bases that match TRBD1. The J call may be mistaken, given a closer DNA end match to TRBJ2-5. This CDR3 is 15 amino acids long. Germline V gene sequence: CDR1 LGHNT, CDR2 FRNRAP. CDR3 coding DNA: TGTGCTAGTGGTTTGAAGGCAGGGGGCTGGGAGACCCAGTACTTC. It codes for CASGLKAGGWETQYF.

This rearrangement joins TRBV28 to TRBJ2-7, with 11 bases fitting TRBD2. The CDR3 runs 19 residues. V shed 4 bases, J shed 3 bases, and the junction held 17 bases outside the gene matches. Germline CDR1 reads MDHEN; CDR2 reads SYDVKM. CDR3 sequence: CASSSRRGLADPGVYEQYF. CDR3 sequence (DNA): TGTGCCAGCAGTTCCCGCCGGGGACTAGCGGATCCGGGGGTCTACGAGCAGTACTTC.

This chain joins TRBV25-1 and TRBJ2-1, with D tentatively TRBD1 (6 bases). The CDR3 sequence is 14 residues long. V dropped 3 bases and J dropped 4 bases, with 10 bases sitting between them. Looked up from germline, CDR1 is MGHDK and CDR2 is SYGVNS. CDR3 in DNA: TGTGCCAGCAGTGACGGACAGCTTTACAATGAGCAGTTCTTC. Its protein is CASSDGQLYNEQFF.

J is TRBJ2-5 and V is TRBV11-1, with a possible D match to TRBD1 (6 bases). Trimming removed 5 bases at V and 6 bases at J, with 10 bases between. Germline V gene lookup returns CDR1 SGHAT and CDR2 FQDESV (reference sequence). This CDR3 contains 12 residues. The CDR3 region has the DNA TGTGCCAGCAGCCGCCAGGGGAAGACCCAGTACTTC. It translates to CASSRQGKTQYF.